The 14 T cell receptor beta chains below come from one sample, sequenced in a study of shared clonotypes between healthy human individuals. The repertoire was sequenced with immunoSEQ multiplex PCR; TCRdb's copy has only in-frame clones and lacks some. The data show millions of clones, 85% to 95% seen once. The sample consisted of naive CD4+ T cells sorted from blood. Subset: CD45RA+ positively selected. These receptors all come from a man younger than 35 in good health.

The chain couples TRBV7-8 to TRBJ2-7; D is unclear. Germline CDR1 SGHVS, CDR2 FQNEAQ. Trimming took off 8 bases at V and 0 bases at J, with 14 bases between the two ends. The CDR3 is 14 amino acids. DNA for the CDR3: TGTGCCAGCGGCATCCAGGAGTACTCCTACGAGCAGTACTTC. It is translated as CASGIQEYSYEQYF.

The V gene is TRBV5-1, the J gene TRBJ2-1; 10 nucleotides line up with TRBD2. The length of the CDR3 is 15 residues. V was pared by 4 bases and J by 3 bases, with 4 bases of the junction left unmatched. Germline V gene sequence: CDR1 SGHRS, CDR2 YFSETQ. The CDR3 loop reads CASSLTSGFYNEQFF. CDR3 DNA sequence: TGCGCCAGCAGCCTGACTAGCGGGTTCTACAATGAGCAGTTCTTC.

V and J are TRBV30 and TRBJ2-2; possible D gene TRBD2, 6 bases. V lost 0 bases and J 5 bases, leaving 13 bases between the germline ends. The CDR3 sequence is 15 residues long. Germline V gives CDR1 GTSNPN, CDR2 SVGIG (reference sequence). This chain's CDR3 is CAWSVLRAGTGELFF. In DNA form, the CDR3 reads TGTGCCTGGAGTGTACTCAGGGCGGGGACCGGGGAGCTGTTTTTT.

The V and J genes are TRBV5-1 and TRBJ1-3; D call uncertain. The CDR3 is made up of 15 amino acids. The germline CDR1 and CDR2 sequences are SGHRS and YFSETQ. V was pared by 1 base and J by 4 bases, with 12 bases between. DNA of the CDR3: TGCGCCAGCAGCTTGTCCCAGTTAGAGGGAAACACCATATATTTT. Amino acids: CASSLSQLEGNTIYF.

The J gene is TRBJ2-3, the V gene TRBV2, with 10 bases fitting TRBD2. Losses at the gene ends were 7 bases for V and 3 bases for J; bases not matched to a gene: 4. The CDR3 is 14 residues long. Germline CDR1 reads SNHLY; CDR2 reads FYNNEI. The CDR3 is CASNEREGTDTQYF. For the CDR3, the DNA is TGTGCCAGCAACGAGCGGGAGGGGACAGATACGCAGTATTTT.

The chain uses TRBV19 and TRBJ2-7; 7 positions match TRBD1. This CDR3 has 14 amino acids. Per germline, CDR1 LNHDA and CDR2 SQIVND (reference sequence). The junction had 6 bases not matched to a gene; V was cut back by 5 bases and J by 2 bases. This CDR3 is CASSPQGHAYEQYF. The CDR3 DNA sequence: TGTGCCAGTAGTCCACAGGGGCATGCCTACGAGCAGTACTTC.

The CDR3 here is CASSFKKTGGAETQYF. In nucleotides, the CDR3 is TGTGCCAGCAGCTTTAAAAAGACGGGAGGGGCGGAGACCCAGTACTTC. The chain uses TRBV5-6 and TRBJ2-5; 8 nucleotides agree with TRBD2. The CDR3 has 16 residues. The germline V gene has CDR1 SGHDT and CDR2 YYEEEE. V trimming: 2 bases; J trimming: 5 bases; junction bases outside the gene matches: 11.

This rearrangement joins TRBV9 to TRBJ2-1; 7 positions agree with TRBD2. Germline CDR1 is SGDLS and CDR2 is YYNGEE. This CDR3 comprises 15 residues. V was pared by 5 bases and J by 1 base, with 6 bases of the junction left unmatched. The CDR3 DNA sequence: TGTGCCAGCAGGCCGCGGGAGTGGTCCTACAATGAGCAGTTCTTC. Residues: CASRPREWSYNEQFF.

The chain has TRBV9 and TRBJ2-3, with 7 bases lining up with TRBD2. CDR1 is SGDLS, CDR2 YYNGEE, per germline. Losses at the gene ends were 4 bases for V and 0 bases for J; bases not matched to a gene: 5. This CDR3 region has 15 residues. The CDR3 spells CASSSAGPSTDTQYF. CDR3 coding DNA: TGTGCCAGCAGCTCAGCGGGACCTAGCACAGATACGCAGTATTTT.

Details on this clone: Different DNA sequences within this sample yield the same CDR3. The rearrangement uses TRBV5-1 and TRBJ2-5, with a tentative D call TRBD2 (5 bases). Trimming pared 0 bases from V and 0 bases from J, leaving 6 bases between. This CDR3 spans 14 amino acids. The V gene's germline CDR1 is SGHRS and CDR2 YFSETQ. The CDR3 sequence is CASSLGGNQETQYF. The CDR3 DNA reads as TGCGCCAGCAGCTTGGGAGGGAACCAAGAGACCCAGTACTTC. The entire variable domain, with the rest obtained from reference TRBV5-1 and TRBJ2-5, is as follows: KAGVTQTPRYLIKTRGQQVTLSCSPISGHRSVSWYQQTPGQGLQFLFEYFSETQRNKGNFPGRFSGRQFSNSRSEMNVSTLELGDSALYLCASSLGGNQETQYFGPGTRLLVL.

This rearrangement joins TRBV20-1 to TRBJ2-7; the D is unclear. V gave up 7 bases and J gave up 3 bases, with 10 bases separating them. Germline CDR1 is DFQATT and CDR2 is SNEGSKA (reference sequence). This CDR3 has 11 residues. CDR3 sequence reads: CSVRKDYEQYF. The CDR3 bases are TGCAGTGTAAGAAAGGACTACGAGCAGTACTTC.

The gene calls are TRBV18 and TRBJ1-4; D ambiguous. CDR3 length equals 13 residues. From germline, CDR1 is KGHSH and CDR2 LQKENI. The V end lost 3 bases, the J end lost 4 bases, and 6 bases lay between the germline ends. The CDR3 here is CASSPASNEKLFF. The CDR3 DNA reads as TGTGCCAGCTCACCGGCCAGTAATGAAAAACTGTTTTTT.

In its sample, this clone was seen a few times. Different DNA sequences within this sample yield the same CDR3. The V call is TRBV20-1, the J call TRBJ1-2; no definite D call. V shed 3 bases and J shed 3 bases, with 5 bases lying between them. CDR3 size: 11 residues. Germline lookup yields CDR1 DFQATT and CDR2 SNEGSKA (reference sequence). The CDR3 sequence: CSASTDYGYTF. The CDR3 nucleotides read TGCAGTGCTAGCACAGACTATGGCTACACCTTC.

This sequence joins TRBV28 and TRBJ1-4; the D is unclear. Trimming pared 6 bases from V and 0 bases from J, leaving 11 bases between. Germline V gene sequence: CDR1 MDHEN, CDR2 SYDVKM. This CDR3 spans 15 amino acids. CDR3 sequence reads: CASSLNPATNEKLFF. The CDR3 region has the DNA TGTGCCAGCAGCCTCAATCCAGCAACTAATGAAAAACTGTTTTTT.